The clone carrying this TCR beta chain was counted a few times. Its target is unknown. Trimming cost V 4 bases and J 7 bases; bases outside gene matches: 5. Germline V gene data show CDR1 as SGHVS and CDR2 as FQNEAQ. The CDR3 length is 14 residues. Noted treatment: some 20 received Ad26.COV2.S at low or high dose, single or two shots; about five received placebo; per-sample allocation not given. Collection of samples fell on day 63 after the first vaccine or placebo injection. The sample originates from a study of Ad26.COV2.S vaccination and SARS-CoV-2 variants. Study-wide results and caveats: Spike-specific TCR breadth was greater after Ad26.COV2.S than placebo.

Assay used: immunoSEQ multiplex PCR; TCRdb lists only in-frame clones, some missing. The table includes about 390,000 clones, 88% detected once. The source material was peripheral blood, sampled in a trial of Ad26.COV2.S vaccine versus placebo. This receptor was obtained from a person aged 18-60 years who received the Ad26.COV2.S COVID-19 vaccine or a placebo. This chain uses TRBV7-8 with TRBJ1-3; 9 bases are shared with TRBD1. The CDR3 protein is CASSYTGGANTIYF. CDR3 DNA: TGTGCCAGCAGCTACACAGGGGGCGCGAACACCATATATTTT.